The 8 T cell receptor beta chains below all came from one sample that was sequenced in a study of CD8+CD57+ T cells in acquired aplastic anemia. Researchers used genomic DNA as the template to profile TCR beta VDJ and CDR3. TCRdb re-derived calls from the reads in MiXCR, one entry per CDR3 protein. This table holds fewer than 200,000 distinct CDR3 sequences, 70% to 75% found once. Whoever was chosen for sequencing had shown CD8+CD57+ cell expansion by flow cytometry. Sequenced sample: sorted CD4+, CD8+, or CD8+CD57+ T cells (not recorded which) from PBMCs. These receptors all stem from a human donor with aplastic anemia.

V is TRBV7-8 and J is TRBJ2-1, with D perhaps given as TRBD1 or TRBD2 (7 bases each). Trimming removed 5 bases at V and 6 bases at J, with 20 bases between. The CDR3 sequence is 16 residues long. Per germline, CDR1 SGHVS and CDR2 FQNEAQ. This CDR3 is CASSPLTGRALNEQFF. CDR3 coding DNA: TGTGCCAGCAGCCCACTGACAGGGAGGGCCCTCAATGAGCAGTTCTTC.

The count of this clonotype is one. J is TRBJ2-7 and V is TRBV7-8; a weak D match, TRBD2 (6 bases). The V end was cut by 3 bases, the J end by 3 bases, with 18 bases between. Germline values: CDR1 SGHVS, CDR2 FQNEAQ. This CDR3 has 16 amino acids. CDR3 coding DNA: TGTGCCAGCAGCTTCACGTTCTCAGGGAGGCACTACGAGCAGTACTTC. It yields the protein CASSFTFSGRHYEQYF.

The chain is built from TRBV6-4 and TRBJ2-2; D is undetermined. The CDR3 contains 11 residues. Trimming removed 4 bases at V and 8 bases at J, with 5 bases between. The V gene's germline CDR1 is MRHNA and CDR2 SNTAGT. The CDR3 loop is CASSVRGELFF. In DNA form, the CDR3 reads TGTGCCAGCAGTGTCAGGGGGGAGCTGTTTTTT.

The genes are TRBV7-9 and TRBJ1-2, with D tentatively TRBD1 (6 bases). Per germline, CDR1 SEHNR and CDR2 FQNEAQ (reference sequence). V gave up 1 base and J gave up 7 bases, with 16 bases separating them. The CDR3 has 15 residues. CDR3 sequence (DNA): TGTGCCAGCAGCTTAGGGGCGGGGGCCCGGGCTGGCTACACCTTC. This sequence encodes CASSLGAGARAGYTF.

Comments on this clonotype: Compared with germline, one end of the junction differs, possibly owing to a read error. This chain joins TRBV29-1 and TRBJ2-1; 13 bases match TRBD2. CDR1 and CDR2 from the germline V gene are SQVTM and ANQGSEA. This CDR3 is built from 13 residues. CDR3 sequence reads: CSGRTSGGDEQFF. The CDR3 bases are TGCAGCGGGAGGACTAGCGGGGGCGATGAACAGTTCTTC.

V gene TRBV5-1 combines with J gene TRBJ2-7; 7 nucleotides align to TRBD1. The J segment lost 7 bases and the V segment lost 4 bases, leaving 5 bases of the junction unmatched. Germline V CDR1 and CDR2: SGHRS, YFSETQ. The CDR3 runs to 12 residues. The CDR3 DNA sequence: TGCGCCAGCAGCCCGACAGGGTGGGAGCAGTACTTC. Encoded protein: CASSPTGWEQYF.

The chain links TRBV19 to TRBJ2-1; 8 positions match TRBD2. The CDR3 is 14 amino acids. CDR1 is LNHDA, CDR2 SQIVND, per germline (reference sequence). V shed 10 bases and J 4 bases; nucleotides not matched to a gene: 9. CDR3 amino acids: CATSGGGKYNEQFF. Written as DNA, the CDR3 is TGTGCCACCTCCGGCGGGGGGAAATACAATGAGCAGTTCTTC.

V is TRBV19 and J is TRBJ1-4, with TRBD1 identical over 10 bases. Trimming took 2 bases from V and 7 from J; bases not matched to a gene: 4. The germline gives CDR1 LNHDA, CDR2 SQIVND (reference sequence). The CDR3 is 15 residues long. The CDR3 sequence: CASSISGTGVEKLFF. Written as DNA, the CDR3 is TGTGCCAGTAGTATATCGGGGACAGGGGTTGAAAAACTGTTTTTT.